The 8 T cell receptor beta chains presented below share a single source sample, sequenced in a study of response to subunit inactivated influenza vaccine. TCRdb re-analysed the RT-PCR reads in MiXCR, keeping a single row per CDR3 protein. The sample consists of over 800,000 distinct CDR3 sequences, about 20% of them appearing once. Sequenced here: PBMCs from blood, sampled more than 4 days after vaccination. These receptors originate from a middle-aged man who received an inactivated influenza vaccine.

V is TRBV20-1 and J is TRBJ1-3; D is undetermined. Trimming removed 0 bases at V and 0 bases at J, with 9 bases between. CDR3 size: 15 residues. Germline-derived CDR1 and CDR2 are DFQATT and SNEGSKA (reference sequence). CDR3 nucleotide sequence: TGCAGTGCTAGAGATCGGTATCCCTCTGGAAACACCATATATTTT. This translates into CSARDRYPSGNTIYF.

V is TRBV5-5 and J is TRBJ1-1; D ambiguous. Trimming pared 0 bases from V and 8 bases from J, leaving 11 bases between. CDR1 SGHKS and CDR2 YYEKEE come from the germline V gene (reference sequence). This CDR3 contains 13 residues. The CDR3 coding sequence is TGTGCCAGCAGCTTGGCGGTACCGATGGAAGCTTTCTTT. The encoded protein is CASSLAVPMEAFF.

This chain joins TRBV20-1 and TRBJ2-7; D is undetermined. The CDR3 totals 15 residues. The ends were cut back, 0 bases at V and 2 bases at J, with 14 bases in the middle. Germline CDR1 reads DFQATT; CDR2 reads SNEGSKA (reference sequence). CDR3 sequence: CSARDGFRAAYEQYF. The CDR3 nucleotides are TGCAGTGCTAGAGATGGGTTTCGGGCGGCCTACGAGCAGTACTTC.

A few counts support this clonotype. The rearrangement joins TRBV4-3 to TRBJ2-7; 10 positions match TRBD2. The CDR3 is 16 amino acids. The germline V gene has CDR1 LGHNA and CDR2 YSLEER. V dropped 0 bases and J dropped 3; count of bases not matched to a gene: 5. This CDR3 is CASSQEPSGSVYEQYF. The CDR3 coding sequence is TGCGCCAGCAGCCAAGAGCCTAGCGGGAGTGTCTACGAGCAGTACTTC.

Notes on this clonotype: A clone one base away is much larger, so this may be a read error. The chain combines TRBV28 with TRBJ2-2, with D perhaps TRBD1 or TRBD2 (8 bases each). The V and J ends lost 6 bases and 5 bases respectively, with 19 bases between them. The CDR3 is 16 residues long. Germline assignment: CDR1 MDHEN and CDR2 SYDVKM. The CDR3 loop is CASSGFSGTGTGELFF. CDR3 sequence (DNA): TGTGCCAGCAGCGGATTTAGCGGGACAGGAACCGGGGAGCTGTTTTTT.

This clonotype was counted at least ten times. The chain uses TRBV4-2 and TRBJ2-3; 7 bases are shared with TRBD2. Germline V gives CDR1 LGHNA, CDR2 YNFKEQ. Germline trimming cut 1 base from V and 0 bases from J; bases unmatched to any gene: 1. The CDR3 sequence is 15 residues long. The CDR3 DNA reads as TGTGCCAGCAGCCAAGTAGCGGGTAGCACAGATACGCAGTATTTT. Translated: CASSQVAGSTDTQYF.

The chain is built from TRBV5-1 and TRBJ2-3, with 9 bases fitting TRBD1. Unmatched junction bases numbered 6, after V lost 4 bases and J lost 3 bases. This CDR3 has 15 residues. From germline, CDR1 is SGHRS and CDR2 YFSETQ. The CDR3 sequence: CASSLRDRETDTQYF. The CDR3 bases are TGCGCCAGCAGCCTACGGGACAGGGAGACAGATACGCAGTATTTT.

This clonotype occurred a few times. V and J are TRBV19 and TRBJ2-1; the match to TRBD2 covers 12 bases. Germline V gives CDR1 LNHDA, CDR2 SQIVND (reference sequence). The CDR3 has 14 residues. Unmatched junction bases numbered 4, after V lost 6 bases and J lost 7 bases. Here the CDR3 reads CASRVLAGGNEQFF. The CDR3 region has the DNA TGTGCCAGTAGGGTGCTAGCGGGAGGGAATGAGCAGTTCTTC.